This TCR beta chain appears in the sequencing data of a study of cytotoxic CD8 clonotypes in ibrutinib-treated CLL. Study-wide background: There were, on average, roughly 260,000 productive templates and about 85,000 productive rearrangements per sample.

CDR1 is SGDLS, CDR2 YYNGEE, per germline. The CDR3 totals 16 residues. V lost 2 bases and J 2 bases, leaving 14 bases between the germline ends. About this clone itself: Its antigen is unidentified.

Findings of the study overall: Pretreatment clonality was elevated relative to age-matched healthy donors and paralleled circulating CD8+ T-cell counts.

Data came from immunoSEQ multiplex PCR; TCRdb stores just in-frame clones and leaves some out. The sample holds approximately 190,000 clones, 70% to 75% seen once. The sequence derives from a human donor with chronic lymphocytic leukemia. Sequenced material: PBMCs, taken after 12 months of ibrutinib treatment. The rearrangement uses TRBV9 and TRBJ1-3; TRBD1 might be the D (5 bases). CDR3 sequence: CASSVGGTLTGNTIYF. The DNA of the CDR3 is TGTGCCAGCAGCGTGGGGGGGACCCTCACTGGAAACACCATATATTTT.